This T cell receptor (beta chain) was recovered during a study of CD8+ T cells in alopecia areata. Study in general: The duration of tofacitinib was 6 to 18 months, with 6 months off drug afterward. Findings of the study overall: Resident alphabeta T-cell populations of normal skin are likewise subject to sequencing in scalp samples.

The CDR3 consists of 19 residues. With 4 bases removed from V and 0 bases from J, the gap between germline ends came to 24 bases. CDR1 is SNHLY, CDR2 FYNNEI, per germline. As for this clone: Its matching antigen is unknown.

Patients with alopecia areata provided lesional scalp punch biopsies as well as peripheral blood. Sorting from PBMCs produced CD4+ and CD8+ T cells. It was cDNA, reverse transcribed from extracted RNA, that served as the sequencing template. Profiling relied on immunoSEQ multiplex PCR, and the TCRdb table lists in-frame clones only, not all of them. Of 100,000 to 150,000 clones in the sample, about 57% were seen once. The TCR originated in a human donor with alopecia areata. The sequenced sample was CD4+ T cells sorted from blood, obtained at week 0. This chain connects TRBV2 to TRBJ2-5; no firm D call. The CDR3 region is CASSGGRVEREDYQETQYF. CDR3 in DNA: TGTGCCAGCAGTGGGGGTAGGGTCGAAAGAGAGGATTACCAAGAGACCCAGTACTTC. The whole variable domain, filled in from reference TRBV2 and TRBJ2-5, reads EPEVTQTPSHQVTQMGQEVILRCVPISNHLYFYWYRQILGQKVEFLVSFYNNEISEKSEIFDDQFSVERPDGSNFTLKIRSTKLEDSAMYFCASSGGRVEREDYQETQYFGPGTRLLVL.